This T cell receptor beta chain originates from a study of Ad26.COV2.S vaccination and SARS-CoV-2 variants. CDR3 size: 15 residues. Looked up from germline, CDR1 is GTSNPN and CDR2 is SVGIG (reference sequence). Unmatched junction bases numbered 11, after V lost 0 bases and J lost 9 bases. Some clones are missing from TCRdb's copy, which holds only in-frame ones; the method was immunoSEQ multiplex PCR. This sample has over 300,000 clones, with about four fifths found just once. Treatment indicated: 19 received Ad26.COV2.S at low or high dose, single or two shots; about 5 received placebo; per-sample allocation not given. Sampling occurred on day 63 after the first vaccine or placebo injection.

The specimen comprised peripheral blood, sampled in a trial of Ad26.COV2.S vaccine versus placebo. The receptor comes from a person between 18 and 65 years old who received the Ad26.COV2.S COVID-19 vaccine or a placebo. This rearrangement joins TRBV30 to TRBJ2-1, with 7 bases that match TRBD2. In DNA, the CDR3 is TGTGCCTGGAGTGTACACGGACTAGTTTTTGGTGAGCAGTTCTTC. This codes for CAWSVHGLVFGEQFF.